A single sample is the source of the 2 T cell receptor beta chains below, sequenced in a study of beta chain features in type 1 diabetes. The whole isolated RNA underwent reverse transcription, so sequencing captured expressed TCRB transcripts. Data came from immunoSEQ multiplex PCR; TCRdb stores just in-frame clones and leaves some out. The sample lists approximately 380,000 clones, about 15% seen once, with under 0.02% in the top ten. Sequencing was carried out using naive CD4+ T cells from blood. Receptor source: a woman aged 18-29 years in good health.

The chain links TRBV28 to TRBJ2-4, with 7 nucleotides matching TRBD2. The length of the CDR3 is 14 residues. The junction had 2 bases not matched to a gene; V was cut back by 6 bases and J by 0 bases. Germline V gives CDR1 MDHEN, CDR2 SYDVKM. The CDR3: CASRSGIAKNIQYF. CDR3 DNA: TGTGCCAGCAGAAGCGGGATAGCCAAAAACATTCAGTACTTC.

CDR3 sequence (DNA): TGTGCCTGGGGTCTCGGGGAGCAGTACTTC. Protein: CAWGLGEQYF. This rearrangement joins TRBV30 to TRBJ2-7, with no clear D. The V end was cut by 5 bases, the J end by 7 bases, with 9 bases between. CDR1 GTSNPN and CDR2 SVGIG come from the germline V gene (reference sequence). The CDR3 spans 10 residues.